The T cell receptor beta chain described here comes from a study of stem cell transplantation in POMP-related autoinflammatory disease. Regarding this clone: The antigen remains unidentified.

General observations from the study: Fewer unique TRB V-J gene pairings were identified in patients with PRAID. In patients with PRAID, every analyzed T-cell subset tended to show lower diversity and higher clonality.

Here immunoSEQ multiplex PCR was the method, and the copy in TCRdb shows in-frame clones only, minus some. The sample has 8,500 to 10,000 clones, 79% seen once. The CDR3 has 16 residues. Trimming took off 5 bases at V and 6 bases at J, with 20 bases between the two ends. CDR1 SGHRS and CDR2 YFSETQ come from the germline V gene. This chain connects TRBV5-1 to TRBJ2-2; D is tentatively TRBD1 or TRBD2 (6 bases each). This clonotype was sampled from a human patient with POMP-related autoinflammation and immune dysregulation (PRAID). Some T cells may be provided by the graft donor. Sequencing used CD4+ T cells from PBMCs, obtained after stem cell transplantation. The CDR3 loop reads CASRPRGQEYPGELFF. In DNA, the CDR3 is TGCGCCAGCAGGCCCCGGGGGCAAGAATATCCCGGGGAGCTGTTTTTT.